The 31 T cell receptor beta chains presented below share a single source sample, sequenced in a study of blood T cell repertoires in COVID-19. Method: immunoSEQ multiplex PCR; TCRdb's copy keeps in-frame clones and lacks some. The profile shows approximately 290,000 clones, roughly 89% of them singletons. Material for sequencing was peripheral blood. Receptors originate from a man aged 25 to 40 with acute or convalescent COVID-19.

The rearrangement links TRBV3-1 (or the pseudogene TRBV3-2) to TRBJ2-1; maybe TRBD2 (5 bases). The V and J ends lost 1 base and 15 bases respectively, with 13 bases between them. Germline CDR1 is LGHDT and CDR2 is YNNKEL (reference sequence). This CDR3 contains 12 residues. In DNA form, the CDR3 reads TGTGCCAGCAGCCAAGTCAGAGGGATTCTGTTCTTC. Translation: CASSQVRGILFF.

This sequence joins TRBV7-9 and TRBJ2-5, with TRBD1 matching over 10 bases. The CDR3 runs 14 residues. The germline V gene has CDR1 SEHNR and CDR2 FQNEAQ (reference sequence). J lost 4 bases, V lost 3 bases, and 2 bases had no gene match. For the CDR3, the DNA is TGTGCCAGCAGCTTCTGGACAGGGGGAGAGACCCAGTACTTC. Translating it yields CASSFWTGGETQYF.

CDR3 region: CASSQQRGNEQFF. The CDR3 DNA sequence: TGTGCCAGCAGCCAACAGCGGGGCAATGAGCAGTTCTTC. The chain uses TRBV3-1 (or the pseudogene TRBV3-2) and TRBJ2-1; 7 bases are a match to TRBD2. The CDR3 sequence is 13 residues long. Trimming cost V 2 bases and J 6 bases; bases outside gene matches: 1. Germline assignment: CDR1 LGHDT and CDR2 YNNKEL (reference sequence).

This rearrangement joins TRBV4-1 to TRBJ1-1; TRBD1 aligns across 9 bases. The germline CDR1 and CDR2 sequences are MGHRA and YSYEKL. The CDR3 extends over 16 amino acids. The V gene end was trimmed by 3 bases and the J gene end by 5 bases; junction bases not matched to a gene: 10. CDR3 in DNA: TGCGCCAGCAGCCACGGGACCGGACAGGGGAAGACTGAAGCTTTCTTT. Protein product: CASSHGTGQGKTEAFF.

V usage is TRBV27 and J usage is TRBJ2-1; the D is unclear. The germline gives CDR1 MNHEY, CDR2 SMNVEV (reference sequence). The CDR3 extends over 14 amino acids. Trimming took 2 bases from V and 2 from J, leaving 7 bases between them. CDR3 coding DNA: TGTGCCAGCAGTTTAGCTACTGCCTACAATGAGCAGTTCTTC. Translation: CASSLATAYNEQFF.

This clone was picked up a small number of times. This chain connects TRBV3-1 (or the pseudogene TRBV3-2) to TRBJ1-2; 9 bases agree with TRBD1. The CDR3 runs to 16 residues. CDR1 and CDR2 from the germline V gene are LGHDT and YNNKEL (reference sequence). V was pared by 0 bases and J by 4 bases, with 6 bases of the junction left unmatched. This chain's CDR3 is CASSQESGQGFYGYTF. The CDR3 DNA reads as TGTGCCAGCAGCCAAGAATCGGGACAGGGATTCTATGGCTACACCTTC.

The chain joins TRBV7-3 to TRBJ2-5; D might be TRBD2 (6 bases). The CDR3 loop spans 15 amino acids. Trimming pared 2 bases from V and 2 bases from J, leaving 12 bases between. Germline V gene sequence: CDR1 SGHTA, CDR2 FQGTGA. CDR3 in amino acids: CASSLGLGGQETQYF. For the CDR3, the DNA is TGTGCCAGCAGCTTAGGGTTAGGAGGGCAAGAGACCCAGTACTTC.

J is TRBJ2-5 and V is TRBV6-1, with D perhaps matching TRBD2 (5 bases). Trimming removed 11 bases at V and 2 bases at J, with 18 bases between. The CDR3 loop spans 14 amino acids. The germline gives CDR1 MNHNS, CDR2 SASEGT. CDR3 DNA sequence: TGTGCCTCAGAGGACTCTAATCAACAAGAGACCCAGTACTTC. Protein sequence: CASEDSNQQETQYF.

The DNA for the CDR3 is TGTGCCAGCAGCTTGGTCATTACAGGTCCCTCCTATGGCTACACCTTC. Protein sequence: CASSLVITGPSYGYTF. The chain uses TRBV5-6 and TRBJ1-2, with D perhaps matching TRBD1 (5 bases). Germline V gives CDR1 SGHDT, CDR2 YYEEEE. Trimming took off 0 bases at V and 4 bases at J, with 16 bases between the two ends. The CDR3 has 16 residues.

This chain links TRBV19 with TRBJ1-2; TRBD1 might be the D (5 bases). The germline CDR1 and CDR2 sequences are LNHDA and SQIVND (reference sequence). This CDR3 contains 14 residues. Trimming pared 4 bases from V and 2 bases from J, leaving 11 bases between. DNA of the CDR3: TGTGCCAGTAGTACCCCACAGGAGAACTATGGCTACACCTTC. The encoded protein is CASSTPQENYGYTF.

This clone occurred a few times. The genes are TRBV3-1 (or the pseudogene TRBV3-2) and TRBJ1-2, with TRBD1 matching over 7 bases. Germline V gene data show CDR1 as LGHDT and CDR2 as YNNKEL (reference sequence). This CDR3 spans 12 amino acids. V was pared by 4 bases and J by 8 bases, with 4 bases of the junction left unmatched. CDR3 bases: TGTGCCAGCAGCCCTACAGGGGTAGGCTACACCTTC. Translated, it gives CASSPTGVGYTF.

This clone was seen a few times. The chain has TRBV29-1 and TRBJ1-5; D perhaps matches TRBD1 (5 bases). CDR1 and CDR2 (germline): SQVTM, ANQGSEA. This CDR3 comprises 12 residues. V lost 5 bases and J 4 bases, leaving 9 bases between the germline ends. This CDR3 is CSVSDRNQPQHF. The CDR3, as DNA: TGCAGCGTTAGTGACAGAAATCAGCCCCAGCATTTT.

The genes are TRBV19 and TRBJ1-4, with D maybe TRBD1 (5 bases). The germline CDR1 and CDR2 sequences are LNHDA and SQIVND (reference sequence). The CDR3 extends over 13 amino acids. With 4 bases removed from V and 8 bases from J, the gap between germline ends came to 11 bases. The DNA of the CDR3 is TGTGCCAGTAGTAACGGATGGGGCGAAAAACTGTTTTTT. Residues: CASSNGWGEKLFF.

This clone has just a few counts. The chain links TRBV6-1 to TRBJ1-5; 8 bases are shared with TRBD1. Per the germline V gene, CDR1 is MNHNS and CDR2 is SASEGT. The CDR3 sequence is 21 residues long. The trim removed 2 bases at V and 0 bases at J, leaving 18 bases unmatched. CDR3 sequence reads: CASSEWTGLHTSFDSNQPQHF. The CDR3 nucleotides read TGTGCCAGCAGTGAATGGACAGGGCTTCATACGAGCTTCGATAGCAATCAGCCCCAGCATTTT.

The chain uses TRBV3-1 (or the pseudogene TRBV3-2) and TRBJ2-5, with a weak D call TRBD1 (5 bases). The CDR3 is made up of 16 amino acids. V was clipped by 0 bases and J by 5 bases, with 16 bases between them. From germline, CDR1 is LGHDT and CDR2 YNNKEL (reference sequence). The CDR3 DNA follows: TGTGCCAGCAGCCAAGATCTGAAAGGGGTGAAGGAGACCCAGTACTTC. The encoded protein is CASSQDLKGVKETQYF.

The chain links TRBV27 to TRBJ1-5; possibly TRBD1 for D (5 bases). Trimming took off 2 bases at V and 7 bases at J, with 15 bases between the two ends. Germline CDR1 is MNHEY and CDR2 is SMNVEV (reference sequence). The CDR3 runs to 15 residues. CDR3 sequence reads: CASSLMGRVGQPQHF. The CDR3 nucleotides read TGTGCCAGCAGTTTAATGGGCAGGGTTGGACAGCCCCAGCATTTT.

The genes are TRBV6-5 and TRBJ1-6, with D hard to call. V was shortened by 6 bases and J by 4 bases, with 4 bases between the two germline ends. Germline V gives CDR1 MNHEY, CDR2 SVGAGI. The CDR3 runs to 12 residues. This CDR3 reads CASSLYNSPLHF. In DNA, the CDR3 is TGTGCCAGCAGCCTTTATAATTCACCCCTCCACTTT.

The chain uses TRBV19 and TRBJ1-2, with 7 bases fitting TRBD1. This CDR3 is built from 14 residues. The trim removed 6 bases at V and 0 bases at J, leaving 4 bases unmatched. Per the germline V gene, CDR1 is LNHDA and CDR2 is SQIVND (reference sequence). CDR3 nucleotides: TGTGCCAGTAGAGGGACAGCCACTAACTATGGCTACACCTTC. This translates into CASRGTATNYGYTF.

J is TRBJ1-3 and V is TRBV2; 7 bases fit TRBD1. With V trimmed by 7 bases and J by 0 bases, 3 bases remained unmatched. The CDR3 has 14 residues. Germline V gene sequence: CDR1 SNHLY, CDR2 FYNNEI. CDR3 in amino acids: CASKPGGSGNTIYF. The CDR3 coding sequence is TGTGCCAGCAAGCCAGGGGGCTCTGGAAACACCATATATTTT.

V gene TRBV27 combines with J gene TRBJ1-4; tentatively, D is TRBD1 (6 bases). This CDR3 spans 15 amino acids. The V gene's germline CDR1 is MNHEY and CDR2 SMNVEV (reference sequence). Trimming shortened V by 6 bases and J by 6 bases, and 17 bases separated the two germline ends. The CDR3 sequence: CASSLGGRPHEKLFF. The CDR3 DNA sequence: TGTGCCAGCAGCTTGGGGGGGCGACCCCATGAAAAACTGTTTTTT.

This clone has ten or more counts. The chain couples TRBV11-2 to TRBJ1-2, with a possible D match to TRBD1 (5 bases). The germline gives CDR1 SGHAT, CDR2 FQNNGV. With 5 bases removed from V and 5 bases from J, the gap between germline ends came to 18 bases. The CDR3 totals 15 residues. This CDR3 reads CASSPTGGAGYGYTF. The CDR3 DNA follows: TGTGCCAGCAGCCCCACCGGAGGGGCGGGATATGGCTACACCTTC.

The chain joins TRBV28 to TRBJ2-7; 10 bases line up with TRBD1. The V and J ends lost 3 bases and 4 bases, in that order; junction bases with no gene match: 3. The germline V gene has CDR1 MDHEN and CDR2 SYDVKM. The CDR3 has 14 residues. CDR3 DNA sequence: TGTGCCAGCAGTTTTAGGGGACAGGGGTACGAGCAGTACTTC. This codes for CASSFRGQGYEQYF.

The chain joins TRBV7-9 to TRBJ1-2; the D is unclear. The CDR3 has 12 amino acids. Germline V gene sequence: CDR1 SEHNR, CDR2 FQNEAQ (reference sequence). The V end was cut by 5 bases, the J end by 5 bases, with 9 bases between. CDR3 protein: CASSPMRYGYTF. The CDR3 nucleotides are TGTGCCAGCAGCCCGATGAGGTATGGCTACACCTTC.

V usage is TRBV28 and J usage is TRBJ1-1; TRBD1 agrees at 7 bases. The length of the CDR3 is 12 residues. Germline CDR1 MDHEN, CDR2 SYDVKM. Germline trimming cut 5 bases from V and 6 bases from J; bases unmatched to any gene: 3. CDR3 sequence reads: CASSQQGAEAFF. CDR3 bases: TGTGCCAGCAGTCAGCAGGGGGCTGAAGCTTTCTTT.

V usage is TRBV6-5 and J usage is TRBJ1-2; 7 bases line up with TRBD1. The V segment lost 0 bases and the J segment 2 bases; nucleotides outside the gene matches: 6. Germline lookup yields CDR1 MNHEY and CDR2 SVGAGI. This CDR3 has 16 residues. For the CDR3, the DNA is TGTGCCAGCAGTTACTCTACTGTGACAGGGAACTATGGCTACACCTTC. Translated, it gives CASSYSTVTGNYGYTF.

The rearrangement uses TRBV27 and TRBJ1-4; D is undetermined. Deletions cut 2 bases from V and 4 bases from J, with 11 bases between. The germline gives CDR1 MNHEY, CDR2 SMNVEV (reference sequence). The CDR3 covers 15 residues. Written as DNA, the CDR3 is TGTGCCAGCAGTTTAAGGGCCGGACTTAATGAAAAACTGTTTTTT. Translated: CASSLRAGLNEKLFF.

The chain is built from TRBV5-1 and TRBJ2-1, with D hard to call. Germline CDR1 is SGHRS and CDR2 is YFSETQ. CDR3 length: 14 amino acids. V dropped 0 bases and J dropped 4 bases, with 8 bases sitting between them. Here the CDR3 DNA reads TGCGCCAGCAGCTTGGATTCAGTGTACAATGAGCAGTTCTTC. Translating gives CASSLDSVYNEQFF.

The rearrangement links TRBV4-1 to TRBJ2-7, with TRBD1 matching 10 bases. Germline V gene sequence: CDR1 MGHRA, CDR2 YSYEKL. This CDR3 region has 17 residues. J was trimmed by 2 bases and V by 2 bases; bases with no gene match: 9. The CDR3 region is CASSQIVPGQGTYEQYF. The CDR3 DNA follows: TGCGCCAGCAGCCAAATAGTTCCGGGACAGGGGACCTACGAGCAGTACTTC.

The V gene is TRBV12-3 or TRBV12-4, the J gene TRBJ2-7; D may be TRBD1 (5 bases). V lost 3 bases to trimming and J lost 2 bases, with 8 bases between them. The CDR3 is 13 amino acids. The CDR3 DNA is TGTGCCAGCAGTTTCTTACAGGCCTACGAGCAGTACTTC. Amino acid sequence: CASSFLQAYEQYF.

This sequence joins TRBV5-1 and TRBJ2-1; D gene unclear. The CDR3 has 15 residues. V was trimmed by 0 bases and J by 4 bases, leaving 11 bases between them. From germline, CDR1 is SGHRS and CDR2 YFSETQ. The CDR3 sequence is CASSLAGTPYNEQFF. CDR3 DNA sequence: TGCGCCAGCAGCTTGGCAGGAACTCCTTACAATGAGCAGTTCTTC.

The V gene is TRBV10-3, the J gene TRBJ2-7, with 7 bases aligning to TRBD1. The CDR3 runs to 13 residues. V lost 8 bases and J lost 3; bases outside the gene matches: 7. Germline CDR1 ENHRY, CDR2 SYGVKD. CDR3 sequence reads: CAIADRESYEQYF. CDR3 nucleotide sequence: TGTGCCATCGCCGACAGGGAGAGCTACGAGCAGTACTTC.